This TCR beta chain was obtained from a study of OX40 agonist ivuxolimab in advanced cancers. About the study: Subjects had a mean age of about 65 years, with a range of 23 to 79; 82.7% were male. Broader study findings: More expanded clones were found, on average, in CD8+ than in CD4+ T cells. Antigen specificity was not determined for the expanded peripheral T cells.

Sequencing used immunoSEQ multiplex PCR; TCRdb keeps in-frame clones, though not all of them. The table lists roughly 80,000 clones, about 93% of them singletons, with 0.32% in the top ten. Concerning this clone itself: The antigen remains unidentified.

Germline V gene sequence: CDR1 LNHDA, CDR2 SQIVND (reference sequence). The V gene lost 2 bases and the J gene lost 4 bases, with 14 bases spanning the gap. The CDR3 is made up of 15 amino acids. The sample here was CD4+ or CD8+ T cells sorted from blood, taken in a trial of the OX40 agonist ivuxolimab. The sequence was obtained from an adult with an advanced solid tumor such as melanoma, head and neck, liver or kidney cancer. The V and J genes are TRBV19 and TRBJ2-5; D might be TRBD2 (6 bases). The CDR3 region is CASSINTLGGETQYF. The CDR3 DNA is TGTGCCAGTAGTATAAACACCCTGGGGGGAGAGACCCAGTACTTC.